The clone carrying this T cell receptor (beta chain) was counted once. CDR3 length: 15 residues. Germline assignment: CDR1 SNHLY and CDR2 FYNNEI. Trimming shortened V by 5 bases and J by 7 bases, and 15 bases separated the two germline ends. The data stem from a study of blood T cell repertoires in COVID-19. For the study at large: Samples taken during acute and convalescent COVID-19 were collected in the United States, Italy and Spain. The cDNA or gDNA used as material had been derived from T cells, B-cell-depleted T cells, or PBMCs.

Clones were sequenced by immunoSEQ multiplex PCR, and TCRdb holds only the in-frame ones, with some missing. The top ten hold roughly 4.5% of the sample, which has 35,000 to 40,000 clones, 70% to 90% seen once. Those enrolled in Seattle joined during active infection and were followed longitudinally afterward. This chain uses TRBV2 with TRBJ1-6, with D tentatively TRBD1 (5 bases). The sample was peripheral blood. The TCR originated in a man aged 60 to 75 with COVID-19, enrolled during active disease. The CDR3 protein is CASSPPGGRNSPLHF. The CDR3 DNA sequence: TGTGCCAGCAGTCCTCCGGGGGGAAGGAATTCACCCCTCCACTTT. The full variable domain, with the rest looked up from reference TRBV2 and TRBJ1-6, is EPEVTQTPSHQVTQMGQEVILRCVPISNHLYFYWYRQILGQKVEFLVSFYNNEISEKSEIFDDQFSVERPDGSNFTLKIRSTKLEDSAMYFCASSPPGGRNSPLHFGNGTRLTVT.